Each of the 2 T cell receptor beta chains below was sequenced from the same sample in a study of blood T cell repertoires in COVID-19. Clones were sequenced by immunoSEQ multiplex PCR, and TCRdb holds only the in-frame ones, with some missing. The data show 150,000 to 200,000 clones, roughly 84% seen once. The sample was peripheral blood. These receptors were collected from a woman in her 70s with COVID-19, enrolled during active disease.

V usage is TRBV5-5 and J usage is TRBJ1-6; weak D call: TRBD1 (6 bases). Germline assignment: CDR1 SGHKS and CDR2 YYEKEE (reference sequence). Trimming cost V 3 bases and J 6 bases, with 16 bases left between them. The length of the CDR3 is 16 residues. CDR3 sequence (DNA): TGTGCCAGCAGCTCCGAGGGGGGGATAGGTAATTCACCCCTCCACTTT. Amino acid sequence: CASSSEGGIGNSPLHF.

The chain employs TRBV30 and TRBJ2-7; 7 bases map to TRBD2. Per the germline V gene, CDR1 is GTSNPN and CDR2 is SVGIG (reference sequence). This CDR3 is 14 amino acids long. The junction had 3 bases not matched to a gene; V was cut back by 1 base and J by 0 bases. The CDR3 coding sequence is TGTGCCTGGAGTGAGCGGGGCGGCTCCTACGAGCAGTACTTC. Translated, it gives CAWSERGGSYEQYF.